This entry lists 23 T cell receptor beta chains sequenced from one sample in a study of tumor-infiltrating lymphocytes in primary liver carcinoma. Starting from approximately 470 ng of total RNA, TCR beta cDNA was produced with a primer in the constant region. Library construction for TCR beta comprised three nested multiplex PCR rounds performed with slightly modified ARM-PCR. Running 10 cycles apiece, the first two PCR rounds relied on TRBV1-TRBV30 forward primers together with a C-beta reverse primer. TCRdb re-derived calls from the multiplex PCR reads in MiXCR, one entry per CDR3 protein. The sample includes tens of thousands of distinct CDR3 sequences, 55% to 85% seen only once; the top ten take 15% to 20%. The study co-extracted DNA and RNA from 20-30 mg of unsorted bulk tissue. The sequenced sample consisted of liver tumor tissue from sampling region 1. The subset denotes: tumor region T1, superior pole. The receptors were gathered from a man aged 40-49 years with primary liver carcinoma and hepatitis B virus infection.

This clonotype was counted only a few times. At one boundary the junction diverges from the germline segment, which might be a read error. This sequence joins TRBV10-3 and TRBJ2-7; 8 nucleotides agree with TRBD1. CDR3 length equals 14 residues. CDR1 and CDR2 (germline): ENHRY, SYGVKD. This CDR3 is CAIGSRAQGDEQYF. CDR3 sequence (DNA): TGTGCCATCGGTTCTAGGGCACAGGGGGACGAGCAATACTTC.

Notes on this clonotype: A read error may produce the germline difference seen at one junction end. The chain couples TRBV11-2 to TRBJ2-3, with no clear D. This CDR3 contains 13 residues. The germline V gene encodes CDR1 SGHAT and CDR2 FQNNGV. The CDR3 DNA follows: TGTGCCAGCTGTTGGGGTGAGGCAGATATGCAGTATTTT. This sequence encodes CASCWGEADMQYF.

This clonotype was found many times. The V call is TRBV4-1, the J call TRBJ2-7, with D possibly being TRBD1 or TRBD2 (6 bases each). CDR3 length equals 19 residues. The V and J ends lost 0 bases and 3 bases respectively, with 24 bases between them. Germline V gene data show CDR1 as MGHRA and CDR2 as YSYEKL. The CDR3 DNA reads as TGCGCCAGCAGCCAAGAAGGAGGCAGGGGAGTTAGCGGAGTCTACGAGCAGTACTTC. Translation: CASSQEGGRGVSGVYEQYF.

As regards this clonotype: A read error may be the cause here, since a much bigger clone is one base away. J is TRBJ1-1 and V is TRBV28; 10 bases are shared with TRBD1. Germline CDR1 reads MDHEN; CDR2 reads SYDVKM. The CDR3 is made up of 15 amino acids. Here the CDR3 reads CASSLSGQGRTETFF. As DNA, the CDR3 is TGTGCCAGCAGTTTATCGGGACAGGGGAGGACTGAAACTTTCTTT.

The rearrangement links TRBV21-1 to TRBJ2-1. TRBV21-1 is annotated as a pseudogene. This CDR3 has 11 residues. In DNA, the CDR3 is TGTGCCAGCTCCTCGGGTAATGAGCAGTTCTTC. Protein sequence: CASSSGNEQFF.

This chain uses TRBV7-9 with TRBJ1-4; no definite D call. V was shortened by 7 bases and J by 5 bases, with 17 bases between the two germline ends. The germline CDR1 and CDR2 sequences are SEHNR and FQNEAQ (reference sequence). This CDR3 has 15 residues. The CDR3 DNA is TGTGCCAGCAAATTAGCTCAGGCCCTAAATGAAAAACTGTTTTTT. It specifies CASKLAQALNEKLFF.

The CDR3: CASFPGGGTGTQYF. The CDR3, as DNA: TGTGCCAGCTTTCCTGGCGGAGGGACAGGGACCCAGTACTTC. The chain uses TRBV12-3 or TRBV12-4 and TRBJ2-5, with 8 bases identical to TRBD1. Trimming cost V 8 bases and J 7 bases; bases outside gene matches: 12. This CDR3 is built from 14 residues.

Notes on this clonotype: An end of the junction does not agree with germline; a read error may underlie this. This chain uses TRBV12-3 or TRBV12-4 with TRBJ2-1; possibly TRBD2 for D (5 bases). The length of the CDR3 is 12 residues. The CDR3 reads CASIAGGNELFF. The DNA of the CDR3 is TGTGCCAGCATTGCGGGTGGGAATGAGCTGTTCTTC.

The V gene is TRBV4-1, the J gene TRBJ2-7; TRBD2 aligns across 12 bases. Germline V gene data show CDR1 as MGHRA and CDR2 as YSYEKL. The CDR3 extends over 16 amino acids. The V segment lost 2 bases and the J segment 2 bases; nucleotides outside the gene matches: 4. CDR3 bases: TGCGCCAGCAGCCAACTCACTAGCGGGGGGACCTACGAGCAGTACGTC. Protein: CASSQLTSGGTYEQYV.

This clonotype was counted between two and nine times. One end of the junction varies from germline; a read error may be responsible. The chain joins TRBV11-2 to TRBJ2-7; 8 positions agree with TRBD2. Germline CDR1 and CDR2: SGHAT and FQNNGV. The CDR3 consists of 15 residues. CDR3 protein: CASSFRGRNPYEHCF. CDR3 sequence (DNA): TGTGCCAGCAGCTTTCGCGGGAGGAACCCCTACGAGCACTGCTTC.

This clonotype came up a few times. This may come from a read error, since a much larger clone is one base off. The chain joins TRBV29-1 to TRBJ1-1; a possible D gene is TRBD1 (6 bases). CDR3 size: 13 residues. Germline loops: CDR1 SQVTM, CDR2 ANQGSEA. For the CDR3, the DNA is TGCAGCGTTGTAAGGACAGTGAACATTGAAGCTTTCTTT. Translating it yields CSVVRTVNIEAFF.

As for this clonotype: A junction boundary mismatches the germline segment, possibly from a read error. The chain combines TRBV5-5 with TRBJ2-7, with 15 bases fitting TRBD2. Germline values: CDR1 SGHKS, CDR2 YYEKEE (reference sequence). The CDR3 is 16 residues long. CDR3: CANSPGLAGGRYEQYF. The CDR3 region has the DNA TGTGCCAACAGCCCGGGACTAGCGGGAGGAAGATATGAGCAGTACTTC.

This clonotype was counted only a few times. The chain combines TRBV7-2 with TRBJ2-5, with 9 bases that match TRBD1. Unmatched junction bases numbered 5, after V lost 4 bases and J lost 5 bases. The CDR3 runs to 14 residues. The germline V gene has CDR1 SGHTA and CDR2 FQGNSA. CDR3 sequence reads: CASSSGQGRETQYF. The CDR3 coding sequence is TGTGCCAGCAGCTCTGGACAGGGGAGGGAGACCCAGTACTTC.

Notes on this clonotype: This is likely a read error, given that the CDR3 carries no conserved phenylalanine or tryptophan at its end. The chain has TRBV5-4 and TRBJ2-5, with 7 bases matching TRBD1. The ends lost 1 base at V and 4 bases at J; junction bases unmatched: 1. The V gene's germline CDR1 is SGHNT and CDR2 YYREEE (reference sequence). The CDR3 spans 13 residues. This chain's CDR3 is CASSLRGRETQYL. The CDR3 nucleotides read TGTGCCAGCAGCTTGAGGGGGCGAGAGACCCAGTACTTA.

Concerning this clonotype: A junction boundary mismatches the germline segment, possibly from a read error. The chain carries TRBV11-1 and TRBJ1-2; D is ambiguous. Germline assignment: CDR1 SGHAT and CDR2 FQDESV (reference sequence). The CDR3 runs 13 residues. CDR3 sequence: CASSPGYHYGYTF. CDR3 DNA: TGTGCAAGCAGTCCGGGATACCACTATGGCTACACCTTC. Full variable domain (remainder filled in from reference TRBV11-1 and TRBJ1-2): EAEVAQSPRYKITEKSQAVAFWCDPISGHATLYWYRQILGQGPELLVQFQDESVVDDSQLPKDRFSAERLKGVDSTLKIQPAELGDSAMYLCASSPGYHYGYTFGSGTRLTVV.

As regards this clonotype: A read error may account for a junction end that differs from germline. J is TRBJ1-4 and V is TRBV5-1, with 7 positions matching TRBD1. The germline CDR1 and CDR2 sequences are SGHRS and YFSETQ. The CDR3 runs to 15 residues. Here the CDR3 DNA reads TGCGCCTGCAGCTGGGGGACAGTTGGCAAAGAAAAACTGTTTTTT. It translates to CACSWGTVGKEKLFF. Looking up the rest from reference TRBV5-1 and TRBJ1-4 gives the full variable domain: KAGVTQTPRYLIKTRGQQVTLSCSPISGHRSVSWYQQTPGQGLQFLFEYFSETQRNKGNFPGRFSGRQFSNSRSEMNVSTLELGDSALYLCACSWGTVGKEKLFFGSGTQLSVL.

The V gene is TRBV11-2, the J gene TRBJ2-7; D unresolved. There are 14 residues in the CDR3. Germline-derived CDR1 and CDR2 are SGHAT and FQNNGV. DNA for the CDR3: TGTACCAACAGCCCGCAAGGAGTAACTTACGAGCAGTACTTC. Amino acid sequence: CTNSPQGVTYEQYF.

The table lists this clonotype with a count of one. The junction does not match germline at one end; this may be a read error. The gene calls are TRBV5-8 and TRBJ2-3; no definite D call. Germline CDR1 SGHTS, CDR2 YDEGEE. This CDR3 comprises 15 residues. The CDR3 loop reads CAGSFISTNRDTQYF. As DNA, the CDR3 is TGTGCCGGCAGCTTTATTTCCACTAACAGAGATACGCAGTATTTT.

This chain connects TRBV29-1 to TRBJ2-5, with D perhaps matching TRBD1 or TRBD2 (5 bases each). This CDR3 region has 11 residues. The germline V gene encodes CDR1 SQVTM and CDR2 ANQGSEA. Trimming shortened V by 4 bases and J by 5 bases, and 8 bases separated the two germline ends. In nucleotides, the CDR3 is TGCAGCGTTGTTGAGGGGGAGACCCAGTACTTC. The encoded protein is CSVVEGETQYF.

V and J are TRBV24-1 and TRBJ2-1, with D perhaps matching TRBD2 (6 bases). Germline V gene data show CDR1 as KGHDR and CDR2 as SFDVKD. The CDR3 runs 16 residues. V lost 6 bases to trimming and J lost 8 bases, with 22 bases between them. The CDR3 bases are TGTGCCACCAGTCCAGCGGGTCTGGCAGGGCACGATGAGCAGTTCTTC. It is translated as CATSPAGLAGHDEQFF.

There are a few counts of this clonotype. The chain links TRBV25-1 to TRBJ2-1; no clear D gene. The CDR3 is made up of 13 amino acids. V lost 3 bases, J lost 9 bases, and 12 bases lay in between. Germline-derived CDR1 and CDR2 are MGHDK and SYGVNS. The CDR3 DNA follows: TGTGCCAGCAGTGATCGAGCTGCCGGTGAGCAGTTCTTC. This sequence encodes CASSDRAAGEQFF.

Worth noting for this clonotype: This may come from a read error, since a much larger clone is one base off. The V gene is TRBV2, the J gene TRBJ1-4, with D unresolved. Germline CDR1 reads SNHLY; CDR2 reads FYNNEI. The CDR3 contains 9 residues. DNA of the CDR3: TGTGTCACCCGGGAAAAACTGTTTTTT. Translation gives CVTREKLFF.

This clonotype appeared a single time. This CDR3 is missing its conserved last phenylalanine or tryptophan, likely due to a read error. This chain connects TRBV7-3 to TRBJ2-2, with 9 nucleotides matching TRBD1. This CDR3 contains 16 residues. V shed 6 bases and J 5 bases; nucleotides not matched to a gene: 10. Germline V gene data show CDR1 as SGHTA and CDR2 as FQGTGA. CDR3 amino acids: CASSSLDRGRTGELFL. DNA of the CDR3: TGTGCCAGCAGTTCCCTGGACAGGGGTCGTACCGGGGAGCTGTTTTTA.